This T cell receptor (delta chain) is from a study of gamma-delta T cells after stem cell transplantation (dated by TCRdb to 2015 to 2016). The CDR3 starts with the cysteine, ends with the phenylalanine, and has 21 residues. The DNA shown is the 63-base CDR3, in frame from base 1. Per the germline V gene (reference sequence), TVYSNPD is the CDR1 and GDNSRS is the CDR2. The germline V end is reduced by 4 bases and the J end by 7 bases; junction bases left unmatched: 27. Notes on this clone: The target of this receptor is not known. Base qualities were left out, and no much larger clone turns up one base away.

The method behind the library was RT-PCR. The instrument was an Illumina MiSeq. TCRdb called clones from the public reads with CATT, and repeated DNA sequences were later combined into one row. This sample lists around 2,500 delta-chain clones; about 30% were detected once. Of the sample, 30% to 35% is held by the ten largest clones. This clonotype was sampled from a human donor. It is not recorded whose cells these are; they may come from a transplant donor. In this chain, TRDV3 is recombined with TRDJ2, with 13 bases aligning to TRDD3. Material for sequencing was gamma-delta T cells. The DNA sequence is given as TGTGCCTCTACCTTCCTCGTTATACTGGGGGATACGCCTCCCCTGGGAGCACAACTCTTCTTT. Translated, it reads CASTFLVILGDTPPLGAQLFF.